This TCR beta chain is drawn from a study of shared clonotypes between healthy human individuals. Study results and caveats: Inspection by rarefaction showed sorted-subset sequencing to be incomplete despite large depth. Estimated richness values were generally larger in naive subsets than in memory subsets.

In the case of this clone: What it recognizes is unknown.

Clones were sequenced by immunoSEQ multiplex PCR, and TCRdb holds only the in-frame ones, with some missing. The sample has 1.6 million or so clones, around 95% seen once. The CDR3 consists of 12 residues. Germline V gene sequence: CDR1 SGHRS, CDR2 YFSETQ. Trimming removed 7 bases at V and 6 bases at J, with 12 bases between. The sequencing input was naive CD4+ T cells sorted from blood. Subset described: CD45RA+ positively selected. The clonotype originates from a man aged 25 to 45 in good health. The genes are TRBV5-1 and TRBJ2-3; D is possibly TRBD2 (5 bases). The chain's CDR3 is CASLDSLDTQYF. The CDR3 DNA sequence: TGCGCCAGCTTGGACTCCCTTGATACGCAGTATTTT.